A selection of T cell receptor beta chains follows, all from one sample in a study of blood T cell repertoires in COVID-19. Profiling relied on immunoSEQ multiplex PCR, and the TCRdb table lists in-frame clones only, not all of them. Of fewer than 85,000 clones listed, roughly 84% are singletons. Sequenced input: peripheral blood. The receptors were sampled from a man aged 30 to 39 with COVID-19, enrolled during active disease. CDR3s include the opening cysteine and the closing phenylalanine or tryptophan. A D gene is named only where the DNA matches it firmly. Some rows have no size entry. The others give once, few or many, or a class for an expanded clone.

TRBV12-3/TRBV12-4,-,TRBJ2-7,-,12,TGTGCCAGCAGTTTACCAGGGAACGAGCAGTACTTC,CASSLPGNEQYF
TRBV29-1,once,TRBJ1-1,-,11,TGCAGCGCCGTACAGAACACTGAAGCTTTCTTT,CSAVQNTEAFF
TRBV7-9,few,TRBJ1-4,TRBD1,15,TGTGCCAGCAGCTTATGGACAGGACCAAATGAAAAACTGTTTTTT,CASSLWTGPNEKLFF
TRBV6-5,-,TRBJ1-3,-,16,TGTGCCAGCAGTTACTCTCAGACTGGAGGCGGAAACACCATATATTTT,CASSYSQTGGGNTIYF
TRBV28,-,TRBJ1-3,-,15,TGTGCCAGCAGTTTAAGAGGGGGCTCTGGAAACACCATATATTTT,CASSLRGGSGNTIYF
TRBV2,-,TRBJ1-3,TRBD1,13,TGTGCCACCGAGAAGGGGGCTAGAAACACCATATATTTT,CATEKGARNTIYF
TRBV7-2,once,TRBJ2-1,TRBD1,15,TGTGCCAGCAGCTCAGGGACAGGGAACTACAATGAGCAGTTCTTC,CASSSGTGNYNEQFF
TRBV18,-,TRBJ2-3,-,17,TGTGCCAGCTCACCGGTCCTACTAGCTTCATCAGCAGATACGCAGTATTTT,CASSPVLLASSADTQYF
TRBV28,-,TRBJ1-2,-,13,TGTGCCAGCAGCTCCGGGACAAACTATGGCTACACCTTC,CASSSGTNYGYTF
TRBV5-6,-,TRBJ1-5,-,15,TGTGCCAGCAGCCGTTGGGGGAGGAGCAATCAGCCCCAGCATTTT,CASSRWGRSNQPQHF
TRBV11-2,-,TRBJ1-3,-,16,TGTGCCAGCAGCTTAAAGGGGCCGAGCTCTGGAAACACCATATATTTT,CASSLKGPSSGNTIYF
TRBV29-1,-,TRBJ2-7,TRBD2,13,TGCAGCGTCGGGACTAGCGGCCACTACGAGCAGTACTTC,CSVGTSGHYEQYF
TRBV7-8,-,TRBJ1-1,TRBD1,15,TGTGCCAGCAGCCCAGGACAGGGGTCGAACACTGAAGCTTTCTTT,CASSPGQGSNTEAFF
TRBV5-5,once,TRBJ1-1,-,14,TGTGCCAGCAGGATGGACAGTAGGGACACTGAAGCTTTCTTT,CASRMDSRDTEAFF
TRBV6-2/TRBV6-3,once,TRBJ1-2,TRBD1,14,TGTGCCAGCAGGCCTACCGGGACAGGGGGCGGCTACACCTTC,CASRPTGTGGGYTF
TRBV7-8,once,TRBJ1-3,TRBD1,16,TGTGCCAGCAGCGACGTCGGGACAGGTCCGGGAAACACCATATATTTT,CASSDVGTGPGNTIYF
TRBV6-6,-,TRBJ1-1,TRBD1,13,TGTGCCAGCAGTTCCCAAAGACAGGGAAGCCCCGAATTT,CASSSQRQGSPEF
TRBV7-2,-,TRBJ2-1,-,14,TGTGCCAGCAGCTTAGGGGGCAGCAGCAATGAGCAGTTCTTC,CASSLGGSSNEQFF
TRBV6-5,-,TRBJ2-1,TRBD2,15,TGTGCCAGCAAACAGCGGGGTAGCTCCTACAATGAGCAGTTCTTC,CASKQRGSSYNEQFF
TRBV15,-,TRBJ2-2,TRBD2,14,TGTGCCACCGCGGGAGGGGGCGCCACCGGGGAGCTGTTTTTT,CATAGGGATGELFF
TRBV18,-,TRBJ2-3,-,15,TGTGCCAGCTCACCAGGGAGCATCATGGCAGATACGCAGTATTTT,CASSPGSIMADTQYF
TRBV11-1,once,TRBJ2-3,TRBD2,15,TGTGCCAGCAGCTTCGGGACTAGCTCCACAGATACGCAGTATTTT,CASSFGTSSTDTQYF
TRBV27,-,TRBJ2-7,TRBD2,15,TGTGCCAGCAGTCCTAGTGGGGGGGTGGCCCACGAGCAGTACTTC,CASSPSGGVAHEQYF
TRBV11-2,once,TRBJ1-2,TRBD1,14,TGTGCCAGCTCAAGACAGGGATCTAACTATGGCTACACCTTC,CASSRQGSNYGYTF